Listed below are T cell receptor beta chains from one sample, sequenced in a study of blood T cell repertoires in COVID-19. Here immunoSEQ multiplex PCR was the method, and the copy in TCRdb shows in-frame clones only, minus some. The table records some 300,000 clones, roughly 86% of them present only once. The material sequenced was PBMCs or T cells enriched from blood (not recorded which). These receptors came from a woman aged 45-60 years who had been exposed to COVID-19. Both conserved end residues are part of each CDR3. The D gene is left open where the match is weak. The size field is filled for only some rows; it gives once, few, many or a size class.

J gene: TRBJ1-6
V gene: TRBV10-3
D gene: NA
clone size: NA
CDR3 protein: CAISESSAPRGGSPLHF
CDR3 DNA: TGTGCCATCAGTGAGTCATCGGCCCCCAGGGGTGGATCACCCCTCCACTTT

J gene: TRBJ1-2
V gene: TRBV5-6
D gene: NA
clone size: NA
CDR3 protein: CASSLHEGGQNSPAF
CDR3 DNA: TGTGCCAGCAGCTTGCATGAAGGCGGACAGAACTCTCCGGCCTTC

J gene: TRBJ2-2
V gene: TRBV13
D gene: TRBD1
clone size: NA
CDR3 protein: CASSLRQGARNGELFF
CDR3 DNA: TGTGCCAGCAGCCTCAGACAGGGGGCGCGAAACGGGGAGCTGTTTTTT

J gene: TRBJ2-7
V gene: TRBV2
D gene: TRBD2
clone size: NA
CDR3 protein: CASSTSGGVGEQYF
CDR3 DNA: TGTGCCAGCAGCACTAGCGGGGGAGTCGGGGAGCAGTACTTC

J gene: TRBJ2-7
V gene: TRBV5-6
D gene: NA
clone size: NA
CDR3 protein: CASSLAQKTLPYEQYF
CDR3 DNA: TGTGCCAGCAGCTTGGCGCAGAAGACTCTCCCCTACGAGCAGTACTTC

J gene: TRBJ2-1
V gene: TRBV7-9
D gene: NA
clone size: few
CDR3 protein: CASSDSNRRMVFF
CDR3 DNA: TGTGCCAGCAGCGATTCTAACCGGAGGATGGTGTTCTTC

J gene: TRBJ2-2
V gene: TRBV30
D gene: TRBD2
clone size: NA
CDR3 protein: CAWTPLASGAGTGELFF
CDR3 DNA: TGTGCCTGGACCCCTCTCGCTAGCGGGGCGGGCACCGGGGAGCTGTTTTTT

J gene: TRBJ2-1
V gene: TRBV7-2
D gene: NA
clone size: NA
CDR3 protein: CASRPKTLAYNEQFF
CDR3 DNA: TGTGCCAGCAGACCAAAGACACTTGCCTACAATGAGCAGTTCTTC

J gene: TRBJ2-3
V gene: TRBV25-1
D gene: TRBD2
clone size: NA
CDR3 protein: CASSGGGSTDTQYF
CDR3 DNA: TGTGCCAGCAGTGGCGGGGGGAGCACAGATACGCAGTATTTT

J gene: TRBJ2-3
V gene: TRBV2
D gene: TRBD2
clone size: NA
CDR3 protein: CASTVGRADTQYF
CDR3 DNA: TGTGCCAGCACGGTCGGGAGGGCTGATACGCAGTATTTT

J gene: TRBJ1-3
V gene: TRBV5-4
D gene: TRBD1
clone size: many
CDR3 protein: CASSVTGTGNTIYF
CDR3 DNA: TGTGCCAGCAGCGTGACAGGGACTGGAAACACCATATATTTT

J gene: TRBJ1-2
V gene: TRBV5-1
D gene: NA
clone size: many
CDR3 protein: CASSLGPGGDYGYTF
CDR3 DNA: TGCGCCAGCAGCTTGGGGCCGGGGGGAGACTATGGCTACACCTTC

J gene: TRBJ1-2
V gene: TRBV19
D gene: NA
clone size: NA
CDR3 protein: CASSIVVDSSGGYTF
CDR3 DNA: TGTGCCAGTAGTATAGTAGTGGACAGCTCGGGAGGCTACACCTTC

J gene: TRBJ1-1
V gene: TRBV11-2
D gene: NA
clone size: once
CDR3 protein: CASSLVYGNTEAFF
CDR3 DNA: TGTGCCAGCAGCTTAGTATACGGGAACACTGAAGCTTTCTTT

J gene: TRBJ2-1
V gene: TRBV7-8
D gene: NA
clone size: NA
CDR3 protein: CASSPGVGWYEQFF
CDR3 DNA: TGTGCCAGCAGCCCAGGGGTAGGCTGGTATGAGCAGTTCTTC

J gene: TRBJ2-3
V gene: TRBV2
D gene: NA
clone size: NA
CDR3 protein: CASKGGVSTDTQYF
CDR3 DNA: TGTGCCAGCAAGGGCGGGGTGAGCACAGATACGCAGTATTTT

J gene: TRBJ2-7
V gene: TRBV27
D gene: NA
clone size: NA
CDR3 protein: CASSRRPGYGYEQYF
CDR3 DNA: TGTGCCAGCAGCCGCCGTCCGGGATATGGATACGAGCAGTACTTC

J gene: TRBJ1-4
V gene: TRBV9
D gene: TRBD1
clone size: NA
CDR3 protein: CASSPWTGINEKLFF
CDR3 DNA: TGTGCCAGCAGCCCCTGGACAGGAATTAATGAAAAACTGTTTTTT

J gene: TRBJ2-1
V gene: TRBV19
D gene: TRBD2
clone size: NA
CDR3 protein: CASSAAGLAGNNEQFF
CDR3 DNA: TGTGCCAGTAGTGCCGCGGGACTAGCAGGCAACAATGAGCAGTTCTTC

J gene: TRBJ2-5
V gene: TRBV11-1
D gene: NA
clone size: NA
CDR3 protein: CASIPSGNQETQYF
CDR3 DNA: TGTGCCAGCATCCCGTCGGGAAACCAAGAGACCCAGTACTTC

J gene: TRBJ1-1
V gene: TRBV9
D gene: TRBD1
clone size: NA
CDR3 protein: CASSVGGTGGGLLNTEAFF
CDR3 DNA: TGTGCCAGCAGCGTAGGGGGAACAGGGGGCGGATTGCTGAACACTGAAGCTTTCTTT

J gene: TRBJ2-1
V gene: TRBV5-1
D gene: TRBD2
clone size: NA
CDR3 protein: CASSLAGTISDNEQFF
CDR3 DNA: TGCGCCAGCAGCTTGGCCGGGACTATCTCGGACAATGAGCAGTTCTTC

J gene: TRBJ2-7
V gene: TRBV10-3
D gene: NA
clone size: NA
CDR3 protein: CAIRPSRDTYEQYF
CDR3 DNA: TGTGCCATCAGACCTTCCAGGGATACCTACGAGCAGTACTTC

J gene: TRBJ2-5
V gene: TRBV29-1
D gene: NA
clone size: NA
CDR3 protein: CSVCLRVKETQYF
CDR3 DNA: TGCAGCGTCTGCCTCAGGGTTAAAGAGACCCAGTACTTC

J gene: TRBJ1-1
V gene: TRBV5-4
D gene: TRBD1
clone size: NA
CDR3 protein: CASSLETGARTEAFF
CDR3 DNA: TGTGCCAGCAGCTTGGAAACAGGGGCGCGCACTGAAGCTTTCTTT

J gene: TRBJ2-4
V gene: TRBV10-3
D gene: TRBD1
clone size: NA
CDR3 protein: CERTGRGRSNIQYF
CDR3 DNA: TGTGAACGGACCGGCAGGGGGCGAAGCAACATTCAGTACTTC

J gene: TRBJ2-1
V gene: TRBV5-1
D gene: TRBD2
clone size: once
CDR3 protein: CASTLAGNEQFF
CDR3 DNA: TGCGCCAGCACCCTAGCGGGCAATGAGCAGTTCTTC

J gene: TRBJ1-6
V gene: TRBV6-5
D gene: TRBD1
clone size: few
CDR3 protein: CASRREDRAGSPLHF
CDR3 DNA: TGTGCCAGCAGAAGAGAAGACAGGGCGGGCTCACCCCTCCACTTT

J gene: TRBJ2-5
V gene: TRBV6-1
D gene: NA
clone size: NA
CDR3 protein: CASSDPQGVKTQYF
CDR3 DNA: TGTGCCAGCAGTGATCCGCAGGGTGTCAAGACCCAGTACTTC